The 2 T cell receptor beta chains below were found in one sample sequenced in a study of blood T cell repertoires in COVID-19. The protocol was immunoSEQ multiplex PCR, while the TCRdb copy is restricted to in-frame clones and leaves out a portion. The table includes 35,000 to 45,000 clones, around nine tenths detected once. The sample consisted of peripheral blood. The receptors come from a human donor in a cohort sampled during active COVID-19.

J is TRBJ2-1 and V is TRBV5-4; 9 bases fit TRBD1. Losses at the gene ends were 4 bases for V and 4 bases for J; bases not matched to a gene: 3. The CDR3 totals 14 residues. Germline V gene sequence: CDR1 SGHNT, CDR2 YYREEE (reference sequence). The CDR3 loop reads CASSTGQGYNEQFF. CDR3 bases: TGTGCCAGCAGCACAGGACAGGGGTACAATGAGCAGTTCTTC. The full variable domain, completed using reference TRBV5-4 and TRBJ2-1, is ETGVTQSPTHLIKTRGQQVTLRCSSQSGHNTVSWYQQALGQGPQFIFQYYREEENGRGNFPPRFSGLQFPNYSSELNVNALELDDSALYLCASSTGQGYNEQFFGPGTRLTVL.

The chain joins TRBV6-5 to TRBJ1-3, with D perhaps matching TRBD1 (6 bases). With 5 bases removed from V and 2 bases from J, the gap between germline ends came to 7 bases. CDR3 size: 13 residues. Germline V gene sequence: CDR1 MNHEY, CDR2 SVGAGI. The CDR3, as DNA: TGTGCCAGCAGTAACAGGGCTGGAAACACCATATATTTT. The encoded protein is CASSNRAGNTIYF.